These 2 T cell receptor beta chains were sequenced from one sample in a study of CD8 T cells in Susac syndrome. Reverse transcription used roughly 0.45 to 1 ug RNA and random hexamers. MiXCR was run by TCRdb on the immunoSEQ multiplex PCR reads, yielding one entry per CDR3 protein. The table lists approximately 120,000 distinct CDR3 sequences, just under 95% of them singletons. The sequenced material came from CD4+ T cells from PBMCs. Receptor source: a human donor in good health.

The CDR3 reads CASSANRDRASGYTF. DNA for the CDR3: TGCGCCAGCAGCGCCAATAGAGACAGGGCATCTGGCTACACCTTC. V and J are TRBV5-1 and TRBJ1-2, with 7 positions matching TRBD1. The CDR3 is made up of 15 amino acids. Germline V CDR1 and CDR2: SGHRS, YFSETQ. V trimming: 4 bases; J trimming: 7 bases; junction bases outside the gene matches: 13.

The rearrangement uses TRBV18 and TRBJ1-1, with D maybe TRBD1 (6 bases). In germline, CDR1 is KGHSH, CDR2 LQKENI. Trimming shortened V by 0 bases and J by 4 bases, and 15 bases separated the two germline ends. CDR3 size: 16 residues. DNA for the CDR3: TGTGCCAGCTCACCACCTAATGTCAGGGGCAGCACTGAAGCTTTCTTT. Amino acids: CASSPPNVRGSTEAFF.